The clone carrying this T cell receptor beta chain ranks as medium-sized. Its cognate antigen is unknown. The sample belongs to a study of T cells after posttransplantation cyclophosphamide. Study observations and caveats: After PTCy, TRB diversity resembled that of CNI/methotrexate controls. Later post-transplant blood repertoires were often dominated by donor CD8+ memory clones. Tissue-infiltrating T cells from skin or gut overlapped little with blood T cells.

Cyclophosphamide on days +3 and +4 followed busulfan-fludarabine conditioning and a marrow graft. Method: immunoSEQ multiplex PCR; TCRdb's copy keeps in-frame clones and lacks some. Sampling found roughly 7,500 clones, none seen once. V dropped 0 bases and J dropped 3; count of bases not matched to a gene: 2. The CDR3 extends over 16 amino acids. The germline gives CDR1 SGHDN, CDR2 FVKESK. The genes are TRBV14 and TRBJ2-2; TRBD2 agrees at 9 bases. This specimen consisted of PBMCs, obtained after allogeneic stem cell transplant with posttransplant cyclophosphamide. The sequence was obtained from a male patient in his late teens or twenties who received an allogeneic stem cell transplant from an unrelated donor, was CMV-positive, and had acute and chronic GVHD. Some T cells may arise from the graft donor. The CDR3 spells CASSQDSGGYTGELFF. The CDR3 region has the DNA TGTGCCAGCAGCCAAGATAGCGGGGGCTACACCGGGGAGCTGTTTTTT.